Below, one T cell receptor beta chain is given with its context. The sample is drawn from a study of blood T cell repertoires in COVID-19. Study details: In each case, the material was cDNA or gDNA derived from T cells, B-cell-depleted T cells, or PBMCs.

The CDR3 runs 13 residues. V was pared by 10 bases and J by 1 base, with 8 bases between. CDR1 ENHRY and CDR2 SYGVKD come from the germline V gene. Sequencing used immunoSEQ multiplex PCR; TCRdb keeps in-frame clones, though not all of them. The sample includes more than 150,000 clones, around 89% of them seen just once. The receptor comes from a man aged 50 to 59 with acute or convalescent COVID-19. This sequence joins TRBV10-3 and TRBJ2-6; no definite D call. Material: peripheral blood. CDR3 in amino acids: CATHGSGANVLTF. CDR3 DNA sequence: TGTGCCACGCACGGGTCTGGGGCCAACGTCCTGACTTTC.